These 30 T cell receptor beta chains originate from one sample sequenced in a study of technical replicates of blood from a few donors (dated by TCRdb to about 2017). Library creation used the immunoSEQ multiplex PCR assay. Sourced from immuneACCESS, this table was stored by TCRdb with only in-frame sequences that have V and J called. A share of the clones is absent; for the studies checked, an unresolved V gene accounts for under half, and the remainder has no known explanation. The table for this sample lists 8,500 to 10,000 clones; roughly 89% of them were counted only once. Of the sample, more than 8% falls within the top ten clones. The sample consisted of PBMCs. These receptor sequences come from a human donor in good health.

The rearrangement links TRBV29-1 to TRBJ2-3, with 9 nucleotides matching TRBD1. The CDR3 is 13 residues long. Germline values: CDR1 SQVTM, CDR2 ANQGSEA. J was trimmed by 3 bases and V by 7 bases; bases with no gene match: 5. The CDR3 sequence is CSDGTGWTDTQYF. CDR3 sequence (DNA): TGCAGCGACGGGACAGGGTGGACAGATACGCAGTATTTT.

The chain links TRBV19 to TRBJ2-1; D ambiguous. The CDR3 covers 12 residues. CDR1 and CDR2 (germline): LNHDA, SQIVND (reference sequence). Trimming took 3 bases from V and 9 from J, leaving 9 bases between them. As DNA, the CDR3 is TGTGCCAGTAGTATCCTCAGGTCTGAGCAGTTCTTC. Protein: CASSILRSEQFF.

V and J are TRBV30 and TRBJ2-6; 8 nucleotides match TRBD2. Germline CDR1 is GTSNPN and CDR2 is SVGIG (reference sequence). The V gene end was trimmed by 8 bases and the J gene end by 0 bases; junction bases not matched to a gene: 6. The CDR3 is made up of 15 amino acids. DNA for the CDR3: TGTGCCCGTGGCGGGGGGAGCTCTGGGGCCAACGTCCTGACTTTC. It codes for CARGGGSSGANVLTF.

The V gene is TRBV6-1, the J gene TRBJ2-2, with D unclear. Trimming cost V 6 bases and J 3 bases, with 11 bases left between them. CDR3 size: 14 residues. The germline CDR1 and CDR2 sequences are MNHNS and SASEGT. The CDR3 DNA follows: TGTGCCAGCAGACACACCTCCGACACCGGGGAGCTGTTTTTT. As protein: CASRHTSDTGELFF.

The rearrangement uses TRBV2 and TRBJ1-1, with 9 bases matching TRBD1. The germline V gene encodes CDR1 SNHLY and CDR2 FYNNEI. The length of the CDR3 is 14 residues. Trimming took 4 bases from V and 3 from J; bases not matched to a gene: 3. The CDR3 region has the DNA TGTGCCAGCAGTGCGACAGGGGGATACACTGAAGCTTTCTTT. Its protein product is CASSATGGYTEAFF.

The CDR3 DNA sequence: TGCGCCAGCAGCTTGATGACAGGGGAATCCTACGAGCAGTACTTC. This gives the protein CASSLMTGESYEQYF. This chain links TRBV5-1 with TRBJ2-7, with 8 bases matching TRBD1. The CDR3 is made up of 15 amino acids. V dropped 1 base and J dropped 1; count of bases not matched to a gene: 4. In germline, CDR1 is SGHRS, CDR2 YFSETQ.

This chain connects TRBV4-2 to TRBJ1-2; 7 positions match TRBD1. This CDR3 is 17 amino acids long. Germline V CDR1 and CDR2: LGHNA, YNFKEQ. The junction had 15 bases not matched to a gene; V was cut back by 3 bases and J by 5 bases. The CDR3: CASSHQLFRDSQYGYTF. The CDR3 DNA reads as TGTGCCAGCAGCCATCAATTATTCCGGGACAGCCAATATGGCTACACCTTC.

The genes are TRBV12-5 and TRBJ2-5; 9 nucleotides align to TRBD2. Germline-derived CDR1 and CDR2 are LGHNT and FRNRAP. V lost 5 bases and J lost 5; bases outside the gene matches: 9. The CDR3 is 15 amino acids. The CDR3 DNA reads TGTGCTAGTGGTCCCAGCGGGAGGCCCTGGGAGACCCAGTACTTC. Residues: CASGPSGRPWETQYF.

The chain couples TRBV6-6 to TRBJ1-1; D may be TRBD1 (6 bases). The CDR3 spans 13 residues. Trimming cost V 6 bases and J 5 bases, with 13 bases left between them. Germline V gene sequence: CDR1 MNHNY, CDR2 SVGAGI (reference sequence). This CDR3 reads CASSRGAGTEAFF. As DNA, the CDR3 is TGTGCCAGCAGCCGGGGGGCTGGAACTGAAGCTTTCTTT.

This chain connects TRBV18 to TRBJ2-1; D possibly corresponds to TRBD2 (5 bases). The V and J ends lost 3 bases and 4 bases respectively, with 10 bases between them. CDR1 and CDR2 (germline): KGHSH, LQKENI. The CDR3 loop spans 14 amino acids. The CDR3 spells CASSPLEGYNEQFF. The DNA of the CDR3 is TGTGCCAGCTCACCTTTAGAGGGTTACAATGAGCAGTTCTTC.

The chain is built from TRBV7-9 and TRBJ2-1; D uncertain. This CDR3 is 14 amino acids long. Trimming removed 2 bases at V and 7 bases at J, with 12 bases between. Germline values: CDR1 SEHNR, CDR2 FQNEAQ (reference sequence). DNA for the CDR3: TGTGCCAGCAGCTTAATGTCAGGTAGTAATGAGCAGTTCTTC. Its translation is CASSLMSGSNEQFF.

The V gene is TRBV5-6, the J gene TRBJ2-1; no clear D. This CDR3 contains 15 residues. Between the trimmed V and J ends, which lost 1 base and 0 bases, there was a span of 8 bases. Germline assignment: CDR1 SGHDT and CDR2 YYEEEE. CDR3 sequence reads: CASSLRASSYNEQFF. CDR3 in DNA: TGTGCCAGCAGCTTGCGTGCTAGCTCCTACAATGAGCAGTTCTTC.

The J gene is TRBJ2-5, the V gene TRBV7-9; D perhaps matches TRBD1 (6 bases). The V end was cut by 7 bases, the J end by 1 base, with 10 bases between. The CDR3 spans 13 residues. CDR1 and CDR2 (germline): SEHNR, FQNEAQ (reference sequence). DNA for the CDR3: TGTGCCAGCAACCAGGACAGCCAAGAGACCCAGTACTTC. Protein sequence: CASNQDSQETQYF.

This chain's CDR3 is CAWIQAYEQYF. DNA of the CDR3: TGTGCCTGGATACAGGCCTACGAGCAGTACTTC. The chain has TRBV30 and TRBJ2-7; D is perhaps TRBD1 (5 bases). The germline V and J ends were trimmed by 4 bases and 2 bases, with 6 bases remaining between them. The CDR3 sequence is 11 residues long. Germline loops: CDR1 GTSNPN, CDR2 SVGIG (reference sequence).

The chain combines TRBV5-8 with TRBJ2-7; a possible D gene is TRBD2 (5 bases). Germline V gives CDR1 SGHTS, CDR2 YDEGEE. The germline V and J ends were trimmed by 4 bases and 1 base, with 12 bases remaining between them. CDR3 size: 14 residues. The CDR3, as DNA: TGTGCCAGCAGCCTGGCGGGTGGGTCCTACGAGCAGTACTTC. It encodes CASSLAGGSYEQYF.

This sequence joins TRBV27 and TRBJ1-3; D is possibly TRBD1 (5 bases). Germline CDR1 and CDR2: MNHEY and SMNVEV (reference sequence). Trimming stripped 3 bases from V and 0 bases from J, with 9 bases between. The CDR3 has 15 amino acids. DNA of the CDR3: TGTGCCAGCAGTTTCCAGGGCTACTCTGGAAACACCATATATTTT. This encodes CASSFQGYSGNTIYF.

This rearrangement joins TRBV5-1 to TRBJ2-5; a possible D gene is TRBD1 (6 bases). The germline V and J ends were trimmed by 4 bases and 5 bases, with 15 bases remaining between them. This CDR3 is 14 amino acids long. Germline CDR1 is SGHRS and CDR2 is YFSETQ. The CDR3 here is CASSAGRGTETQYF. Written as DNA, the CDR3 is TGCGCCAGCAGCGCTGGAAGGGGGACGGAGACCCAGTACTTC.

The DNA of the CDR3 is TGTGCCAGCAGTGAAGAGGGACAGGGCTTTGGCTACACCTTC. Amino acid sequence: CASSEEGQGFGYTF. The J gene is TRBJ1-2, the V gene TRBV2, with 9 bases fitting TRBD1. The CDR3 is made up of 14 amino acids. J gave up 7 bases and V 1 base, and 4 bases lay outside the gene matches. Per germline, CDR1 SNHLY and CDR2 FYNNEI.

The chain recombines TRBV28 with TRBJ1-1, with D possibly matching TRBD1 (6 bases). Trimming removed 5 bases from V and 5 bases from J, with 18 bases in between. CDR3 length: 15 amino acids. Germline-derived CDR1 and CDR2 are MDHEN and SYDVKM. The CDR3 reads CASSPNRGAWTEAFF. For the CDR3, the DNA is TGTGCCAGCAGTCCCAATCGGGGGGCTTGGACTGAAGCTTTCTTT.

A single count supports this clone. V and J are TRBV7-6 and TRBJ2-7; 7 bases align to TRBD2. The CDR3 consists of 12 residues. Trimming cost V 4 bases and J 7 bases; bases outside gene matches: 4. Germline V gene lookup returns CDR1 SGHVS and CDR2 FNYEAQ. The CDR3 here is CASSSREGEQYF. The CDR3 bases are TGTGCCAGCAGCTCGAGGGAGGGGGAGCAGTACTTC.

This clone was seen once. This chain links TRBV12-1 with TRBJ2-1; TRBD2 is taken as the D call from the table, unchecked against the DNA. TRBV12-1 is a pseudogene locus. The CDR3 is 16 residues long. The CDR3 bases are TGTGCCAGCAGCTGCCTCCGCGGGAAGGCAAACAATGAGCAGTTCTTC. It yields the protein CASSCLRGKANNEQFF.

The chain has TRBV5-1 and TRBJ1-2; TRBD1 agrees at 9 bases. The germline V gene encodes CDR1 SGHRS and CDR2 YFSETQ. The junction had 12 bases not matched to a gene; V was cut back by 2 bases and J by 4 bases. The CDR3 length is 17 residues. The CDR3: CASSLRSTGQGVYGYTF. The CDR3 DNA is TGCGCCAGCAGCTTAAGATCTACGGGACAGGGTGTCTATGGCTACACCTTC.

CDR3 loop: CASGQGSTGELFF. DNA of the CDR3: TGTGCCAGCGGACAGGGGTCTACCGGGGAGCTGTTTTTT. This chain connects TRBV28 to TRBJ2-2, with TRBD1 matching over 9 bases. CDR1 is MDHEN, CDR2 SYDVKM, per germline. Unmatched junction bases numbered 3, after V lost 8 bases and J lost 5 bases. This CDR3 has 13 residues. Looking up the rest from reference TRBV28 and TRBJ2-2 gives the full variable domain: DVKVTQSSRYLVKRTGEKVFLECVQDMDHENMFWYRQDPGLGLRLIYFSYDVKMKEKGDIPEGYSVSREKKERFSLILESASTNQTSMYLCASGQGSTGELFFGEGSRLTVL.

The rearrangement joins TRBV29-1 to TRBJ1-2; 11 nucleotides line up with TRBD1. This CDR3 has 13 amino acids. The ends lost 6 bases at V and 3 bases at J; junction bases unmatched: 3. Germline V lookup: CDR1 SQVTM, CDR2 ANQGSEA. The CDR3 is CSVRTGGDYGYTF. DNA of the CDR3: TGCAGCGTCCGGACAGGGGGCGACTATGGCTACACCTTC.

Written as DNA, the CDR3 is TGTGCCAGCAGTGAATATAGAGGTTGGGAGACCCAGTACTTC. Protein product: CASSEYRGWETQYF. The chain links TRBV25-1 to TRBJ2-5; unclear D gene. V was cut by 0 bases and J by 5 bases, with 10 bases left in between. CDR3 length: 14 residues. Germline CDR1 is MGHDK and CDR2 is SYGVNS.

This clone occurred a few times. The chain joins TRBV27 to TRBJ2-7; the match to TRBD1 covers 8 bases. Germline CDR1 is MNHEY and CDR2 is SMNVEV (reference sequence). The junction had 7 bases not matched to a gene; V was cut back by 3 bases and J by 6 bases. The CDR3 has 14 residues. The CDR3: CASSFGQGTSEQYF. DNA of the CDR3: TGTGCCAGCAGTTTCGGACAGGGTACAAGCGAGCAGTACTTC.

This clone was detected only a few times. This sequence joins TRBV29-1 and TRBJ1-2; D call uncertain. The CDR3 sequence is 13 residues long. In germline, CDR1 is SQVTM, CDR2 ANQGSEA. V lost 4 bases and J 1 base, leaving 10 bases between the germline ends. The CDR3 protein is CSVGTHYNYGYTF. CDR3 DNA sequence: TGCAGCGTTGGAACACATTATAACTATGGCTACACCTTC. Looking up the rest from reference TRBV29-1 and TRBJ1-2 gives the full variable domain: SAVISQKPSRDICQRGTSLTIQCQVDSQVTMMFWYRQQPGQSLTLIATANQGSEATYESGFVIDKFPISRPNLTFSTLTVSNMSPEDSSIYLCSVGTHYNYGYTFGSGTRLTVV.

This sequence joins TRBV7-9 and TRBJ2-4, with TRBD1 matching 7 bases. V trimming: 5 bases; J trimming: 9 bases; junction bases outside the gene matches: 1. The CDR3 runs 11 residues. Germline V gene lookup returns CDR1 SEHNR and CDR2 FQNEAQ (reference sequence). The CDR3 DNA reads as TGTGCCAGCAGCCCAGGGGGCATTCAGTACTTC. It translates to CASSPGGIQYF.

V is TRBV27 and J is TRBJ2-2, with no clear D. V lost 4 bases and J lost 3, with 9 bases in between. CDR1 MNHEY and CDR2 SMNVEV come from the germline V gene (reference sequence). The CDR3 runs 14 residues. CDR3 sequence: CASSWQRHTGELFF. The CDR3 nucleotides are TGTGCCAGCAGTTGGCAGCGCCACACCGGGGAGCTGTTTTTT.

The chain carries TRBV6-5 and TRBJ1-3; 7 bases are shared with TRBD1. The germline V gene has CDR1 MNHEY and CDR2 SVGAGI. V trimming: 2 bases; J trimming: 0 bases; junction bases outside the gene matches: 4. The CDR3 is 16 amino acids. The CDR3 spells CASSYGQAASGNTIYF. The CDR3 DNA sequence: TGTGCCAGCAGTTACGGACAGGCAGCCTCTGGAAACACCATATATTTT.